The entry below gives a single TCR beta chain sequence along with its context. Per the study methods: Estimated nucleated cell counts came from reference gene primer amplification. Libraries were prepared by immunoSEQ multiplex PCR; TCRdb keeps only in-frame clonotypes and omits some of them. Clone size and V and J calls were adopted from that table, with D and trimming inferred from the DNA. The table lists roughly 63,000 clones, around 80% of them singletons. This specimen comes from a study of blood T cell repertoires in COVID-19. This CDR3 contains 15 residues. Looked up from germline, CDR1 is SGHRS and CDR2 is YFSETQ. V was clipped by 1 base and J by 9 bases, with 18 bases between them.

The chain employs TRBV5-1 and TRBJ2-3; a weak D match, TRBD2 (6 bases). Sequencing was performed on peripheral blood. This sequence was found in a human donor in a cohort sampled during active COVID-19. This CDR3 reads CASSLFGGALQTQYF. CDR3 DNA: TGCGCCAGCAGCTTGTTCGGGGGAGCTTTACAAACGCAGTATTTT.